This entry concerns a single T cell receptor (beta chain). Original data processing: Researchers report that nucleated cell counts were estimated from reference gene primer amplification. Clones were read by immunoSEQ multiplex PCR, and TCRdb kept only the in-frame ones, dropping some. D and trimming come from the DNA, and the V and J calls and clone size come from that table. This sample has roughly 160,000 clones, with approximately 86% found just once. Patients from Seattle were sampled longitudinally, starting during active infection. This entry comes from a study of blood T cell repertoires in COVID-19. Across the whole study: Material from acute and convalescent COVID-19 was sourced from the United States, Italy and Spain. The analysed material was cDNA or gDNA that came from T cells, B-cell-depleted T cells, or PBMCs.

V shed 0 bases and J shed 4 bases, with 19 bases lying between them. This CDR3 is built from 17 residues. The germline gives CDR1 SGDLS, CDR2 YYNGEE. This chain uses TRBV9 with TRBJ1-2; no reliable D call. This receptor was obtained from a woman of 80 years or more with COVID-19, enrolled during active disease. Source material: peripheral blood. CDR3 loop: CASSVGGLSKATYGYTF. DNA for the CDR3: TGTGCCAGCAGCGTAGGCGGCCTATCCAAGGCGACCTATGGCTACACCTTC.